These T cell receptor beta chains were read from a single sample in a study of blood T cell repertoires in COVID-19. Assay: immunoSEQ multiplex PCR; the TCRdb copy retains only in-frame clones and omits some. The sample consists of roughly 88,000 clones, roughly 85% of them appearing once. Sequencing used peripheral blood. Receptor source: a woman aged 55-70 years with COVID-19, enrolled during active disease. Each CDR3 is given with its conserved first and last residue. The order of the fields is D gene, J gene, clone size, V gene, CDR3 DNA, CDR3 protein. The D gene is left open where the match is weak. Expanded clones get a size class; other rows say once, few or many, or leave the size out.

d_call: TRBD2; j_call: TRBJ2-7; clone_size: .; v_call: TRBV7-9; cdr3_nt: TGTGCCAGCAGCTCAAGAGCGGGGGGCTCCTCCTACGAGCAGTACTTC; cdr3_aa: CASSSRAGGSSYEQYF
d_call: .; j_call: TRBJ1-2; clone_size: .; v_call: TRBV27; cdr3_nt: TGTGCCAGCAGTTTATACGGCATTGGGGGGAGTGATGGCTACACCTTC; cdr3_aa: CASSLYGIGGSDGYTF
d_call: .; j_call: TRBJ2-4; clone_size: .; v_call: TRBV10-3; cdr3_nt: TGTGCCATCAGTGAAGGGGAAAACATTCAGTACTTC; cdr3_aa: CAISEGENIQYF
d_call: TRBD2; j_call: TRBJ2-3; clone_size: .; v_call: TRBV2; cdr3_nt: TGTGCCAGCAGTTCGGGACTAGCGGGGAGGGCGGATACGCAGTATTTT; cdr3_aa: CASSSGLAGRADTQYF
d_call: .; j_call: TRBJ2-7; clone_size: .; v_call: TRBV4-3; cdr3_nt: TGCGCCAGCAGCCAAGATGTAAGGGGGTACGAGCAGTACTTC; cdr3_aa: CASSQDVRGYEQYF
d_call: TRBD1; j_call: TRBJ1-2; clone_size: once; v_call: TRBV7-8; cdr3_nt: TGTGCCAGCAGCTTTAGGAGGACAGGGGGCTCATGGGGCTACACCTTC; cdr3_aa: CASSFRRTGGSWGYTF
d_call: TRBD2; j_call: TRBJ2-2; clone_size: .; v_call: TRBV10-1; cdr3_nt: TGCGCCAGCAGGGGTAGCGGGGGGTCCTTTAACACCGGGGAGCTGTTTTTT; cdr3_aa: CASRGSGGSFNTGELFF
d_call: TRBD1; j_call: TRBJ2-5; clone_size: .; v_call: TRBV7-9; cdr3_nt: TGTGCCAGCAGCCAACGACAGGGGTTTGGGACCCAGTACTTC; cdr3_aa: CASSQRQGFGTQYF
d_call: TRBD1; j_call: TRBJ1-3; clone_size: .; v_call: TRBV3-1/TRBV3-2; cdr3_nt: TGTGCCAGCAGCCTCCCGTTGGCAGGGGGCTATTCTGGAAACACCATATATTTT; cdr3_aa: CASSLPLAGGYSGNTIYF
d_call: .; j_call: TRBJ1-1; clone_size: once; v_call: TRBV6-6; cdr3_nt: TGTGCCAGCGGAACCTCAGGGTTCTTT; cdr3_aa: CASGTSGFF
d_call: TRBD1; j_call: TRBJ2-2; clone_size: .; v_call: TRBV13; cdr3_nt: TGTGCCAGCACCCCTGTGGACAGGGGTTCTGCCGGGGAGCTGTTTTTT; cdr3_aa: CASTPVDRGSAGELFF
d_call: TRBD1; j_call: TRBJ2-7; clone_size: .; v_call: TRBV6-5; cdr3_nt: TGTGCCAGCACTACGGACAGGGGATACGAGCAGTACTTC; cdr3_aa: CASTTDRGYEQYF
d_call: .; j_call: TRBJ1-2; clone_size: .; v_call: TRBV14; cdr3_nt: TGTGCCAGCAGCCCGCGGGGGACGGGGACTAACTATGGCTACACCTTC; cdr3_aa: CASSPRGTGTNYGYTF
d_call: .; j_call: TRBJ2-1; clone_size: .; v_call: TRBV15; cdr3_nt: TGTGCCACCAGCAGAGACAGGGTATACTACAATGAGCAGTTCTTC; cdr3_aa: CATSRDRVYYNEQFF
d_call: TRBD2; j_call: TRBJ2-1; clone_size: .; v_call: TRBV11-3; cdr3_nt: TGTGCCAGCAGCTTAGGTCCTACTAGCGGGGCTTACAATGAGCAGTTCTTC; cdr3_aa: CASSLGPTSGAYNEQFF
d_call: TRBD2; j_call: TRBJ2-3; clone_size: .; v_call: TRBV6-6; cdr3_nt: TGTGCCAGCAGTGGAGCGGGGGCGGGCACAGATACGCAGTATTTT; cdr3_aa: CASSGAGAGTDTQYF
d_call: .; j_call: TRBJ1-2; clone_size: once; v_call: TRBV19; cdr3_nt: TGTGCCAGTAGCCCCCCCGTGGGCCTTAACTATGGCTACACCTTC; cdr3_aa: CASSPPVGLNYGYTF
d_call: .; j_call: TRBJ2-1; clone_size: .; v_call: TRBV4-3; cdr3_nt: TGCGCCAGCAGCCAAGTAAATAGCGGACCCTACAATGAGCAGTTCTTC; cdr3_aa: CASSQVNSGPYNEQFF
d_call: .; j_call: TRBJ2-7; clone_size: .; v_call: TRBV10-3; cdr3_nt: TGTGCCATCAGTGACCGGTACGAGCAGTACTTC; cdr3_aa: CAISDRYEQYF
d_call: TRBD1; j_call: TRBJ1-1; clone_size: .; v_call: TRBV6-5; cdr3_nt: TGTGCCAGTCGACAGGGGGCTATGTACACTGAAGCTTTCTTT; cdr3_aa: CASRQGAMYTEAFF
d_call: .; j_call: TRBJ1-3; clone_size: .; v_call: TRBV9; cdr3_nt: TGTGCCAGCAGCGTTGCCGGAGACTCTGGAAACACCATATATTTT; cdr3_aa: CASSVAGDSGNTIYF
d_call: .; j_call: TRBJ2-5; clone_size: .; v_call: TRBV19; cdr3_nt: TGTGCCAGTAGTATAGTAAACCAAGAGACCCAGTACTTC; cdr3_aa: CASSIVNQETQYF
d_call: .; j_call: TRBJ2-3; clone_size: .; v_call: TRBV4-2; cdr3_nt: TGTGCCAGCAGCCCAAATCCCTGGGCCGGTGATACGCAGTATTTT; cdr3_aa: CASSPNPWAGDTQYF
d_call: .; j_call: TRBJ2-3; clone_size: .; v_call: TRBV30; cdr3_nt: TGTGCCTGGGAAGGAAAGCGGGATACGCAGTATTTT; cdr3_aa: CAWEGKRDTQYF
d_call: .; j_call: TRBJ1-2; clone_size: .; v_call: TRBV5-1; cdr3_nt: TGCGCCAGCAGCGACAACCTTGGCAGCGGCTACACCTTC; cdr3_aa: CASSDNLGSGYTF
d_call: .; j_call: TRBJ2-1; clone_size: few; v_call: TRBV2; cdr3_nt: TGTGCCAGCAGGGGAAGTGTAGGGGCGCTCGTTGAGCAGTTCTTC; cdr3_aa: CASRGSVGALVEQFF
d_call: TRBD2; j_call: TRBJ2-3; clone_size: .; v_call: TRBV15; cdr3_nt: TGTGCCACCAGCAGAGGACCAGCGGGGGATATAGATACGCAGTATTTT; cdr3_aa: CATSRGPAGDIDTQYF
d_call: .; j_call: TRBJ1-4; clone_size: .; v_call: TRBV2; cdr3_nt: TGTGCCAGCAGAACAGGCTGGCGTGAAAAACTGTTTTTT; cdr3_aa: CASRTGWREKLFF
d_call: .; j_call: TRBJ1-1; clone_size: .; v_call: TRBV6-1; cdr3_nt: TGTGCCAGCAGTGAAGGGAGGAACACTGAAGCTTTCTTT; cdr3_aa: CASSEGRNTEAFF
d_call: .; j_call: TRBJ1-5; clone_size: .; v_call: TRBV25-1; cdr3_nt: TGTGCCAGCAGTGCCACAGGAGGGAATCAGCCCCAGCATTTT; cdr3_aa: CASSATGGNQPQHF
d_call: TRBD1; j_call: TRBJ1-1; clone_size: .; v_call: TRBV30; cdr3_nt: TGTGCCTGGATTCGGATGAGGGGGCGTAGGTCTGAAGCTTTCTTT; cdr3_aa: CAWIRMRGRRSEAFF
d_call: .; j_call: TRBJ1-1; clone_size: few; v_call: TRBV24-1; cdr3_nt: TGTGCCACCAGTGATTTAACAGGTAAAGCTTTCTTT; cdr3_aa: CATSDLTGKAFF
d_call: TRBD1; j_call: TRBJ1-5; clone_size: .; v_call: TRBV29-1; cdr3_nt: TGCAGCGTAGGACAGGGGAATCAGCCCCAGCATTTT; cdr3_aa: CSVGQGNQPQHF
d_call: .; j_call: TRBJ2-5; clone_size: .; v_call: TRBV6-2/TRBV6-3; cdr3_nt: TGTGCCAGCAGCTGGGTGGGCGGGGTACGAGAGACCCAGTACTTC; cdr3_aa: CASSWVGGVRETQYF
d_call: TRBD1; j_call: TRBJ1-2; clone_size: .; v_call: TRBV30; cdr3_nt: TGTGTCTGGAGGCAAGTTTTCCAGGGGGCCCGCGGCTACACCTTC; cdr3_aa: CVWRQVFQGARGYTF
d_call: .; j_call: TRBJ1-4; clone_size: .; v_call: TRBV9; cdr3_nt: TGTGCCAGCAGCGTATTAGCGCCCATCTCAACTAATGAAAAACTGTTTTTT; cdr3_aa: CASSVLAPISTNEKLFF
d_call: TRBD1; j_call: TRBJ2-5; clone_size: .; v_call: TRBV19; cdr3_nt: TGTGCCAGTAGTCCCCCCAACTACAGGGGCCGCCTCGCCCAGTACTTC; cdr3_aa: CASSPPNYRGRLAQYF
d_call: .; j_call: TRBJ2-7; clone_size: .; v_call: TRBV7-6; cdr3_nt: TGTGCCAGCAGCTTAGAAAGCCGCTACGAGCAGTACTTC; cdr3_aa: CASSLESRYEQYF
d_call: TRBD1; j_call: TRBJ1-2; clone_size: once; v_call: TRBV5-1; cdr3_nt: TGCGCCAGCAGCTTGGGGGACAGGGAAGGCTACACCTTC; cdr3_aa: CASSLGDREGYTF
d_call: .; j_call: TRBJ1-2; clone_size: .; v_call: TRBV5-4; cdr3_nt: TGTGCCAGCAGCATCCGGACAGACTATGGCTACACCTTC; cdr3_aa: CASSIRTDYGYTF
d_call: .; j_call: TRBJ1-1; clone_size: .; v_call: TRBV19; cdr3_nt: TGTGCCAGTAGTACCAACTTAGTTACTGAAGCTTTCTTT; cdr3_aa: CASSTNLVTEAFF
d_call: TRBD2; j_call: TRBJ2-5; clone_size: .; v_call: TRBV29-1; cdr3_nt: TGCAGCGGCCGGACTAGCGGGGGGTGGGAGACCCAGTACTTC; cdr3_aa: CSGRTSGGWETQYF
d_call: TRBD1; j_call: TRBJ1-2; clone_size: .; v_call: TRBV9; cdr3_nt: TGTGCCAGCAGCGCCTCCGGGCAGGGGGCAAATGGCTACACCTTC; cdr3_aa: CASSASGQGANGYTF
d_call: .; j_call: TRBJ1-2; clone_size: .; v_call: TRBV3-1/TRBV3-2; cdr3_nt: TGTGCCAGCAGCCAATTCCCAGGAATGGGCTACACCTTC; cdr3_aa: CASSQFPGMGYTF
d_call: .; j_call: TRBJ2-3; clone_size: .; v_call: TRBV19; cdr3_nt: TGTGCCAGTAGTATCCTAAGTCGGGGGGCGGGAAATACGCAGTATTTT; cdr3_aa: CASSILSRGAGNTQYF
d_call: TRBD1; j_call: TRBJ1-4; clone_size: .; v_call: TRBV6-5; cdr3_nt: TGTGCCAGCAGTTCGGGACAGTATGGTAATGAAAAACTGTTTTTT; cdr3_aa: CASSSGQYGNEKLFF
d_call: .; j_call: TRBJ2-7; clone_size: .; v_call: TRBV19; cdr3_nt: TGTGCCAGTAGTCCCTACAGGGACTCCTACGAGCAGTACTTC; cdr3_aa: CASSPYRDSYEQYF
d_call: TRBD1; j_call: TRBJ1-2; clone_size: .; v_call: TRBV25-1; cdr3_nt: TGTGCCAGCAGTGAACAGGACAGGGGAGGTGGCTACACCTTC; cdr3_aa: CASSEQDRGGGYTF
d_call: .; j_call: TRBJ1-5; clone_size: .; v_call: TRBV12-5; cdr3_nt: TGTGCTAGTGCACAGAACAATCAGCCCCAGCATTTT; cdr3_aa: CASAQNNQPQHF
d_call: .; j_call: TRBJ1-6; clone_size: .; v_call: TRBV30; cdr3_nt: TGTGCCTGGACAACTTATAATTCACCCCTCCACTTT; cdr3_aa: CAWTTYNSPLHF
d_call: .; j_call: TRBJ1-2; clone_size: .; v_call: TRBV28; cdr3_nt: TGTGCCAGCAGTTTCCCCCAGCCAGGGGAACAGGGCTACACCTTC; cdr3_aa: CASSFPQPGEQGYTF
d_call: .; j_call: TRBJ1-1; clone_size: .; v_call: TRBV15; cdr3_nt: TGTGCCACCAGCAGAGATGTCGGGGTAACTGAAGCTTTCTTT; cdr3_aa: CATSRDVGVTEAFF
d_call: .; j_call: TRBJ1-2; clone_size: .; v_call: TRBV5-8; cdr3_nt: TGTGCCAGCAGCTTGAGGGGAGGTGGCGGCTACACCTTC; cdr3_aa: CASSLRGGGGYTF
d_call: TRBD1; j_call: TRBJ1-5; clone_size: .; v_call: TRBV6-5; cdr3_nt: TGTGCCAGCAAGACAGGGAATCAGCCCCAGCATTTT; cdr3_aa: CASKTGNQPQHF
d_call: .; j_call: TRBJ2-1; clone_size: .; v_call: TRBV7-9; cdr3_nt: TGTGCCAGCAGCTTAGCAGTGAGTGAGCAGTTCTTC; cdr3_aa: CASSLAVSEQFF
d_call: TRBD1; j_call: TRBJ2-4; clone_size: few; v_call: TRBV6-5; cdr3_nt: TGTGCCAGCAGTTACTTAGGGACAGGGTCACAAAACATTCAGTACTTC; cdr3_aa: CASSYLGTGSQNIQYF
d_call: TRBD1; j_call: TRBJ1-6; clone_size: once; v_call: TRBV6-2/TRBV6-3; cdr3_nt: TGTGCCAGCAGTGCAGGGGGCTGGCGTTCACCCCTCCACTTT; cdr3_aa: CASSAGGWRSPLHF
d_call: .; j_call: TRBJ1-1; clone_size: .; v_call: TRBV29-1; cdr3_nt: TGCAGCGTTGAAAGGGGGACGTCAGGAAGGACTGAAGCTTTCTTT; cdr3_aa: CSVERGTSGRTEAFF
d_call: TRBD1; j_call: TRBJ1-1; clone_size: .; v_call: TRBV6-5; cdr3_nt: TGTGCCAGCAGTTACTCGTGGGACAGGGAATCTGAAGCTTTCTTT; cdr3_aa: CASSYSWDRESEAFF
d_call: TRBD2; j_call: TRBJ2-3; clone_size: .; v_call: TRBV30; cdr3_nt: TGTGCCGGGTCTAGCGGGGGGAGCAATACGCAGTATTTT; cdr3_aa: CAGSSGGSNTQYF